Listed here are 30 T cell receptor beta chains from one sample, sequenced in a study of T cell responses to AZD1222 COVID-19 vaccine. TCRdb keeps only in-frame clones here, not all; method: immunoSEQ multiplex PCR. This table has tens of thousands of clones, over 60% appearing once. The sample was peripheral blood, taken on day 0 of AZD1222 vaccination. The receptors come from an adult in good health.

The chain couples TRBV28 to TRBJ1-6; D may be TRBD1 (5 bases). The V and J ends lost 8 bases and 8 bases respectively, with 10 bases between them. Germline V lookup: CDR1 MDHEN, CDR2 SYDVKM. This CDR3 contains 12 residues. The CDR3 spells CASEGRYSPLHF. The CDR3 bases are TGTGCCAGCGAGGGGAGATATTCACCCCTCCACTTT.

The chain couples TRBV28 to TRBJ2-2; 7 nucleotides match TRBD2. CDR1 MDHEN and CDR2 SYDVKM come from the germline V gene. The V and J ends lost 7 bases and 1 base, in that order; junction bases with no gene match: 3. This CDR3 is 14 amino acids long. In nucleotides, the CDR3 is TGTGCCAGCACCCGGGGGGAGAACACCGGGGAGCTGTTTTTT. Amino acid sequence: CASTRGENTGELFF.

V gene TRBV7-6 combines with J gene TRBJ2-1; maybe TRBD2 (7 bases). Germline CDR1 SGHVS, CDR2 FNYEAQ. The CDR3 has 15 amino acids. V lost 2 bases, J lost 6 bases, and 14 bases lay in between. The CDR3 sequence is CASSLIRGASNEQFF. CDR3 sequence (DNA): TGTGCCAGCAGCTTAATCCGGGGGGCTAGCAATGAGCAGTTCTTC. Full variable domain (rest looked up from reference TRBV7-6 and TRBJ2-1): GAGVSQSPRYKVTKRGQDVALRCDPISGHVSLYWYRQALGQGPEFLTYFNYEAQQDKSGLPNDRFSAERPEGSISTLTIQRTEQRDSAMYRCASSLIRGASNEQFFGPGTRLTVL.

This clone has a handful of counts. The chain joins TRBV7-8 to TRBJ2-1, with 7 bases aligning to TRBD1. Trimming cost V 5 bases and J 6 bases; bases outside gene matches: 7. Germline lookup yields CDR1 SGHVS and CDR2 FQNEAQ. The length of the CDR3 is 14 residues. The CDR3 protein is CASSQATGTNEQFF. The CDR3 region has the DNA TGTGCCAGCAGCCAAGCGACAGGGACCAATGAGCAGTTCTTC.

This rearrangement joins TRBV5-1 to TRBJ2-2, with D perhaps being TRBD1 or TRBD2 (5 bases each). The CDR3 totals 16 residues. V was shortened by 0 bases and J by 4 bases, with 13 bases between the two germline ends. CDR1 and CDR2 (germline): SGHRS, YFSETQ. The CDR3 bases are TGCGCCAGCAGCTTGGGAGGGGCCCGGGGCACCGGGGAGCTGTTTTTT. Protein product: CASSLGGARGTGELFF.

Concerning this clone: The same CDR3 arises from other DNA sequences in this sample as well. This chain uses TRBV12-3 or TRBV12-4 with TRBJ2-6; D remains ambiguous. V was pared by 1 base and J by 4 bases, with 2 bases between. The CDR3 has 13 residues. Here the CDR3 reads CASSLGGANVLTF. CDR3 in DNA: TGTGCCAGCAGTTTAGGGGGGGCCAACGTCCTGACTTTC.

The chain is built from TRBV7-6 and TRBJ1-4; TRBD1 agrees at 8 bases. This CDR3 is built from 17 residues. From germline, CDR1 is SGHVS and CDR2 FNYEAQ. V shed 3 bases, J shed 4 bases, and the junction held 10 bases outside the gene matches. The DNA for the CDR3 is TGTGCCAGCAGCTTGGGAGCAGGGGGCCTCGGTAATGAAAAACTGTTTTTT. Protein product: CASSLGAGGLGNEKLFF.

The CDR3 nucleotides read TGCGCCAGCAGCCAAGGTGGGGGATCAGGCACAGATACGCAGTATTTT. This codes for CASSQGGGSGTDTQYF. This chain links TRBV4-1 with TRBJ2-3; the D call may be TRBD1 or TRBD2 (5 bases each). Germline values: CDR1 MGHRA, CDR2 YSYEKL. This CDR3 has 16 amino acids. V lost 1 base and J 1 base, leaving 12 bases between the germline ends.

The chain uses TRBV28 and TRBJ1-3, with D unclear. V lost 7 bases to trimming and J lost 0 bases, with 10 bases between them. From germline, CDR1 is MDHEN and CDR2 SYDVKM. The CDR3 spans 14 residues. The chain's CDR3 is CASTTPSSGNTIYF. Written as DNA, the CDR3 is TGTGCCAGCACTACGCCTTCCTCTGGAAACACCATATATTTT.

This sequence joins TRBV18 and TRBJ1-6; possible D gene TRBD1, 5 bases. Trimming took 2 bases from V and 9 from J, leaving 11 bases between them. CDR3 size: 14 residues. Germline V lookup: CDR1 KGHSH, CDR2 LQKENI. CDR3 sequence reads: CASSPGQGGSPLHF. Written as DNA, the CDR3 is TGTGCCAGCTCACCAGGGCAGGGCGGTTCACCCCTCCACTTT.

This chain connects TRBV30 to TRBJ1-5, with D uncertain. The germline V gene has CDR1 GTSNPN and CDR2 SVGIG (reference sequence). V was trimmed by 2 bases and J by 1 base, leaving 15 bases between them. The length of the CDR3 is 16 residues. The CDR3 DNA is TGTGCCTGGAGTTCCCGAAGCGGACTGAGCAATCAGCCCCAGCATTTT. This sequence encodes CAWSSRSGLSNQPQHF.

V and J are TRBV2 and TRBJ2-5; 9 bases fit TRBD2. The V segment lost 6 bases and the J segment 3 bases; nucleotides outside the gene matches: 11. CDR3 length: 16 amino acids. Germline values: CDR1 SNHLY, CDR2 FYNNEI. The CDR3 sequence is CASSLLRASGKETQYF. CDR3 coding DNA: TGTGCCAGCAGCCTCCTACGGGCTAGCGGGAAAGAGACCCAGTACTTC.

This clone was seen a single time. The rearrangement links TRBV9 to TRBJ2-5; TRBD1 is a possible D gene (6 bases). Looked up from germline, CDR1 is SGDLS and CDR2 is YYNGEE. V lost 1 base and J lost 4, with 11 bases in between. The CDR3 is made up of 14 amino acids. The CDR3 region has the DNA TGTGCCAGCAGCGTACAGGGGTGGGGAGAGACCCAGTACTTC. It specifies CASSVQGWGETQYF.

This clone has only a few counts. The rearrangement uses TRBV5-1 and TRBJ1-6; D remains ambiguous. In germline, CDR1 is SGHRS, CDR2 YFSETQ. This CDR3 is built from 15 residues. Trimming cost V 0 bases and J 0 bases, with 4 bases left between them. The CDR3 region is CASSLESSYNSPLHF. The CDR3 DNA sequence: TGCGCCAGCAGCTTGGAGAGCTCCTATAATTCACCCCTCCACTTT.

V usage is TRBV6-5 and J usage is TRBJ1-6; D may be TRBD1 (5 bases). This CDR3 comprises 15 residues. In germline, CDR1 is MNHEY, CDR2 SVGAGI. V lost 6 bases and J 9 bases, leaving 18 bases between the germline ends. CDR3 DNA sequence: TGTGCCAGCAGCTCGGGGACGGTCGGGTCTTCACCCCTCCACTTT. Its translation is CASSSGTVGSSPLHF.

V usage is TRBV18 and J usage is TRBJ2-7; the D gene is possibly TRBD1 (5 bases). Trimming took 2 bases from V and 2 from J, leaving 13 bases between them. There are 15 residues in the CDR3. Germline CDR1 is KGHSH and CDR2 is LQKENI. The CDR3, as DNA: TGTGCCAGCTCACCAGACGACAGCCTAGCCTACGAGCAGTACTTC. Translating it yields CASSPDDSLAYEQYF.

The genes are TRBV5-1 and TRBJ2-7; D is unclear. Germline V gene data show CDR1 as SGHRS and CDR2 as YFSETQ. The CDR3 spans 14 residues. Trimming removed 5 bases at V and 0 bases at J, with 12 bases between. DNA of the CDR3: TGCGCCAGCAGGCCAGGCGCGAGCTCCTACGAGCAGTACTTC. This codes for CASRPGASSYEQYF.

The chain uses TRBV28 and TRBJ1-1; D ambiguous. The CDR3 is 14 amino acids. Looked up from germline, CDR1 is MDHEN and CDR2 is SYDVKM. The ends were cut back, 5 bases at V and 1 base at J, with 11 bases in the middle. The CDR3 is CASSPATPNTEAFF. CDR3 nucleotide sequence: TGTGCCAGCAGTCCGGCTACCCCGAACACTGAAGCTTTCTTT.

The chain employs TRBV5-4 and TRBJ1-3; D is possibly TRBD1 (5 bases). V was pared by 0 bases and J by 3 bases, with 16 bases between. The CDR3 runs to 17 residues. Germline CDR1 SGHNT, CDR2 YYREEE (reference sequence). The CDR3 DNA sequence: TGTGCCAGCAGCTTGGGCATCGGGCGGCAGGGTGGAAACACCATATATTTT. Its protein is CASSLGIGRQGGNTIYF.

The chain links TRBV6-5 to TRBJ1-1; a possible D gene is TRBD1 (5 bases). Germline V lookup: CDR1 MNHEY, CDR2 SVGAGI. The CDR3 covers 14 residues. V shed 7 bases and J shed 6 bases, with 18 bases lying between them. The CDR3 here is CASIPPGGYSEAFF. CDR3 nucleotide sequence: TGTGCCAGCATTCCTCCCGGGGGGTACTCTGAAGCTTTCTTT.

The chain joins TRBV11-3 to TRBJ1-1; unclear D gene. Trimming stripped 5 bases from V and 1 base from J, with 14 bases between. Germline CDR1 is SGHNT and CDR2 is YENEEA. This CDR3 comprises 15 residues. The CDR3 reads CASSPGGGRNTEAFF. CDR3 in DNA: TGTGCCAGCAGCCCGGGCGGAGGGAGGAACACTGAAGCTTTCTTT. Complete variable domain (other parts from reference TRBV11-3 and TRBJ1-1): EAGVVQSPRYKIIEKKQPVAFWCNPISGHNTLYWYLQNLGQGPELLIRYENEEAVDDSQLPKDRFSAERLKGVDSTLKIQPAELGDSAVYLCASSPGGGRNTEAFFGQGTRLTVV.

The genes are TRBV28 and TRBJ2-7, with D possibly matching TRBD2 (6 bases). CDR3 length: 15 residues. Germline lookup yields CDR1 MDHEN and CDR2 SYDVKM. The germline V and J ends were trimmed by 8 bases and 0 bases, with 17 bases remaining between them. CDR3 region: CASSSGTLSSYEQYF. The CDR3 DNA reads TGTGCCAGCTCATCCGGGACTCTGAGCTCCTACGAGCAGTACTTC.

The chain carries TRBV9 and TRBJ1-6, with 7 nucleotides matching TRBD1. Germline V CDR1 and CDR2: SGDLS, YYNGEE. After removal of 4 bases from V and 12 bases from J, the junction contained 13 bases not matched to a gene. The CDR3 is 15 amino acids. The CDR3 DNA is TGTGCCAGCAGCTTAGGACAGGACCCTAGGGAACCCCTCCACTTT. Translating it yields CASSLGQDPREPLHF.

J is TRBJ2-2 and V is TRBV13; D is ambiguous. V lost 5 bases to trimming and J lost 3 bases, with 10 bases between them. CDR1 is PRHDT and CDR2 is FYEKMQ in the germline V gene (reference sequence). The CDR3 runs to 14 residues. DNA of the CDR3: TGTGCCAGCAGCCTCCCCCCAGACACCGGGGAGCTGTTTTTT. Encoded protein: CASSLPPDTGELFF.

The rearrangement links TRBV5-4 to TRBJ1-2; TRBD1 matches 7 bases. Per the germline V gene, CDR1 is SGHNT and CDR2 is YYREEE (reference sequence). The CDR3 extends over 15 amino acids. V lost 4 bases and J lost 4; bases outside the gene matches: 10. CDR3 nucleotides: TGTGCCAGCAGCCTGTTTTCGACAGGGTCCTATGGCTACACCTTC. This codes for CASSLFSTGSYGYTF.

The J gene is TRBJ1-2, the V gene TRBV4-3; D may be TRBD1 (6 bases). This CDR3 spans 14 amino acids. In germline, CDR1 is LGHNA, CDR2 YSLEER. Trimming stripped 0 bases from V and 7 bases from J, with 12 bases between. CDR3 in DNA: TGCGCCAGCAGCCAAGAGGGCAGGGGTCCTGGCTACACCTTC. Protein sequence: CASSQEGRGPGYTF.

The chain combines TRBV4-2 with TRBJ2-2; TRBD2 is a possible D gene (6 bases). CDR3 length equals 14 residues. CDR1 LGHNA and CDR2 YNFKEQ come from the germline V gene. Trimming cost V 2 bases and J 16 bases, with 20 bases left between them. The CDR3 nucleotides are TGTGCCAGCAGCCAACCCGGTGGGGGGTCTTGGCCGTTTTTT. Amino acid sequence: CASSQPGGGSWPFF.

This sequence joins TRBV24-1 and TRBJ2-7; 9 bases fit TRBD1. The germline V gene has CDR1 KGHDR and CDR2 SFDVKD. J lost 2 bases, V lost 4 bases, and 8 bases had no gene match. CDR3 length: 16 residues. CDR3 amino acids: CATSDTGTGSPYEQYF. In nucleotides, the CDR3 is TGTGCCACCAGTGACACCGGGACAGGGTCCCCCTACGAGCAGTACTTC.

The rearrangement joins TRBV28 to TRBJ2-2, with D perhaps matching TRBD1 (5 bases). Trimming removed 5 bases from V and 7 bases from J, with 17 bases in between. Germline loops: CDR1 MDHEN, CDR2 SYDVKM. There are 15 residues in the CDR3. CDR3 residues: CASSLPVRGIGELFF. The CDR3 DNA sequence: TGTGCCAGCAGTCTACCAGTAAGGGGCATCGGGGAGCTGTTTTTT.

The J gene is TRBJ2-5, the V gene TRBV12-3 or TRBV12-4, with a tentative D call TRBD1 (5 bases). V gave up 5 bases and J gave up 5 bases, with 12 bases separating them. The CDR3 loop spans 13 amino acids. This CDR3 is CASSIQVRETQYF. The CDR3 coding sequence is TGTGCCAGCAGTATACAGGTTAGGGAGACCCAGTACTTC.